This T cell receptor (beta chain) originates from a study of T cells in Graves' hyperthyroidism and ophthalmopathy. Disease duration was under 3 months in the ophthalmopathy patients, who also had a Clinical Activity Score of at least 3 and a NOSPECS grade of at least 4. Diagnostic decisions used clinical symptoms, serum thyroxine and TRAb, thyroid ultrasound and orbital computed tomography. The investigators amplified TCR beta CDR3 regions from RNA transcripts. First-round RT-PCR targeting the TCR CDR3 was performed with the HTBI primer set. MiXCR, applied by TCRdb to the multiplex PCR reads, yields one record per CDR3 protein. Of about 640,000 distinct CDR3 sequences listed, less than 25% were seen once; the top ten hold about 35%. The CDR3 is 11 residues long. Germline lookup yields CDR1 LNHDA and CDR2 SQIVND (reference sequence). This clonotype occurred many times. At one of its ends the junction is not consistent with the germline gene, which may arise from a read error.

The TCR was taken from a man in his thirties or forties with Graves' ophthalmopathy. The sample taken for sequencing was blood. The J gene is TRBJ2-7, the V gene TRBV19; unclear D gene. The DNA for the CDR3 is TGTGCCAGCAGTATCGGGTACGAGCAGTACTTC. Its protein product is CASSIGYEQYF. Full variable domain (missing parts from reference TRBV19 and TRBJ2-7): DGGITQSPKYLFRKEGQNVTLSCEQNLNHDAMYWYRQDPGQGLRLIYYSQIVNDFQKGDIAEGYSVSREKKESFPLTVTSAQKNPTAFYLCASSIGYEQYFGPGTRLTVT.